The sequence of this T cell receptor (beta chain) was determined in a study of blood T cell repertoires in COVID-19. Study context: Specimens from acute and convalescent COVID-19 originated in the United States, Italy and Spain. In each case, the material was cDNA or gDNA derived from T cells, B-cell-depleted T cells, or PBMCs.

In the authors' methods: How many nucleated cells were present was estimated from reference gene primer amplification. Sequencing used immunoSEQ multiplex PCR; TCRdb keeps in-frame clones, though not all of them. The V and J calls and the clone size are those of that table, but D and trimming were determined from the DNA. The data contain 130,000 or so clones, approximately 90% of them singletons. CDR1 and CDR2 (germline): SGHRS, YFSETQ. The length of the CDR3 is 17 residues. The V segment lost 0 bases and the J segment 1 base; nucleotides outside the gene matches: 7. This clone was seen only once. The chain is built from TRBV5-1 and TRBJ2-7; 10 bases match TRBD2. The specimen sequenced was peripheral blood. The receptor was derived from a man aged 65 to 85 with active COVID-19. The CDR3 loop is CASSLAWLAGVSYEQYF. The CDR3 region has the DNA TGCGCCAGCAGCTTGGCCTGGCTAGCGGGAGTTTCCTACGAGCAGTACTTC.